This passage covers 12 T cell receptor beta chains from one sample sequenced in a study of OX40 agonist ivuxolimab in advanced cancers. Clones were read by immunoSEQ multiplex PCR, and TCRdb kept only the in-frame ones, dropping some. This table has roughly 45,000 clones, 75% to 90% appearing once. This specimen was CD4+ or CD8+ T cells sorted from blood, taken in a trial of the OX40 agonist ivuxolimab. Receptors originate from an adult with an advanced solid tumor such as melanoma, head and neck, liver or kidney cancer.

As to this clone: At one end, the junction sequence differs from germline, possibly due to a read error. V and J are TRBV10-3 and TRBJ2-1; 9 bases are shared with TRBD2. This CDR3 has 15 residues. Germline CDR1 is ENHRY and CDR2 is SYGVKD. The chain's CDR3 is CAISEGTSSHNEQFF. For the CDR3, the DNA is TGTGCCATCAGTGAAGGGACTAGCTCCCACAATGAGCAGTTCTTC.

The chain joins TRBV4-3 to TRBJ2-2; 7 nucleotides line up with TRBD1. V gave up 6 bases and J gave up 0 bases; unmatched junction bases: 7. CDR3 length: 16 amino acids. The germline V gene has CDR1 LGHNA and CDR2 YSLEER. The CDR3 DNA reads as TGCGCCAGCAGATCCGGGACAGAATCGAACACCGGGGAGCTGTTTTTT. Its protein is CASRSGTESNTGELFF.

V usage is TRBV6-5 and J usage is TRBJ2-3; D remains ambiguous. Between the trimmed V and J ends, which lost 8 bases and 5 bases, there was a span of 8 bases. Germline V CDR1 and CDR2: MNHEY, SVGAGI. CDR3 length: 11 residues. The CDR3 DNA is TGTGCCAGCCTACACAGAGATACGCAGTATTTT. It specifies CASLHRDTQYF.

This chain uses TRBV4-3 with TRBJ2-3; the match to TRBD2 covers 9 bases. V lost 3 bases to trimming and J lost 2 bases; unmatched junction nucleotides: 18. CDR1 and CDR2 from the germline V gene are LGHNA and YSLEER. This CDR3 region has 20 residues. CDR3 region: CASSQEERGGASLFTDTQYF. CDR3 DNA sequence: TGCGCCAGCAGCCAGGAAGAACGCGGGGGGGCATCTCTTTTCACAGATACGCAGTATTTT.

The genes are TRBV9 and TRBJ2-3, with D tentatively TRBD2 (7 bases). CDR1 is SGDLS, CDR2 YYNGEE, per germline. With 3 bases removed from V and 4 bases from J, the gap between germline ends came to 12 bases. The CDR3 runs to 14 residues. This CDR3 is CASSAGGGPDTQYF. In DNA, the CDR3 is TGTGCCAGCAGCGCGGGGGGCGGCCCAGATACGCAGTATTTT. Supplemented by reference TRBV9 and TRBJ2-3, the full variable domain reads DSGVTQTPKHLITATGQRVTLRCSPRSGDLSVYWYQQSLDQGLQFLIQYYNGEERAKGNILERFSAQQFPDLHSELNLSSLELGDSALYFCASSAGGGPDTQYFGPGTRLTVL.

For the CDR3, the DNA is TGTGCCAGCAGCTTGGAGGCGCTCACCTACAATGAGCAGTTCTTC. Protein product: CASSLEALTYNEQFF. The chain carries TRBV5-6 and TRBJ2-1; D is unclear. This CDR3 is 15 amino acids long. Germline CDR1 and CDR2: SGHDT and YYEEEE. V gave up 0 bases and J gave up 2 bases, with 9 bases separating them.

The rearrangement joins TRBV7-9 to TRBJ1-2; possibly TRBD1 for D (5 bases). Germline assignment: CDR1 SEHNR and CDR2 FQNEAQ (reference sequence). There are 12 residues in the CDR3. The germline V and J ends were trimmed by 1 base and 6 bases, with 6 bases remaining between them. The CDR3 loop reads CASSLGGDGYTF. In nucleotides, the CDR3 is TGTGCCAGCAGCTTAGGAGGGGATGGCTACACCTTC. The full variable domain, rest sourced from reference TRBV7-9 and TRBJ1-2, is DTGVSQNPRHKITKRGQNVTFRCDPISEHNRLYWYRQTLGQGPEFLTYFQNEAQLEKSRLLSDRFSAERPKGSFSTLEIQRTEQGDSAMYLCASSLGGDGYTFGSGTRLTVV.

The chain has TRBV11-2 and TRBJ2-1, with no clear D. The CDR3 runs 11 residues. The germline V and J ends were trimmed by 2 bases and 8 bases, with 4 bases remaining between them. Germline CDR1 reads SGHAT; CDR2 reads FQNNGV. The CDR3 loop is CASSLRHEQFF. The CDR3 region has the DNA TGTGCCAGCAGCTTAAGGCATGAGCAGTTCTTC.

A single count supports this clone. The chain combines TRBV5-4 with TRBJ1-4, with D perhaps matching TRBD1 (5 bases). Germline assignment: CDR1 SGHNT and CDR2 YYREEE (reference sequence). V was clipped by 4 bases and J by 5 bases, with 12 bases between them. The CDR3 extends over 14 amino acids. The CDR3 sequence: CASSLGVGNEKLFF. The CDR3 bases are TGTGCCAGCAGCCTGGGGGTAGGGAATGAAAAACTGTTTTTT.

In the case of this clone: Distinct nucleotide sequences in the sample also encode this CDR3. The chain has TRBV9 and TRBJ2-7; possibly TRBD1 for D (7 bases). The CDR3 is made up of 14 amino acids. Trimming pared 0 bases from V and 6 bases from J, leaving 13 bases between. Germline values: CDR1 SGDLS, CDR2 YYNGEE. The DNA for the CDR3 is TGTGCCAGCAGCGTAGGGGCAGGGGGGCGCGAGCAGTACTTC. Translating it yields CASSVGAGGREQYF.

CDR3 sequence: CASSLFAGQRNTEAFF. As DNA, the CDR3 is TGTGCCAGCAGCTTGTTTGCGGGACAAAGGAACACTGAAGCTTTCTTT. The rearrangement joins TRBV7-2 to TRBJ1-1, with D possibly matching TRBD1 (6 bases). The CDR3 runs 16 residues. V was cut by 3 bases and J by 1 base, with 15 bases left in between. Per germline, CDR1 SGHTA and CDR2 FQGNSA.

The rearrangement links TRBV12-5 to TRBJ1-1; 8 bases agree with TRBD1. The germline V gene has CDR1 LGHNT and CDR2 FRNRAP. J gave up 0 bases and V 3 bases, and 3 bases lay outside the gene matches. The CDR3 length is 15 residues. The CDR3 DNA is TGTGCTAGTGGTTTCAGGGGGCCGCTGAACACTGAAGCTTTCTTT. Translating it yields CASGFRGPLNTEAFF.